This T cell receptor beta chain was found in a study of a mutant IDH1 vaccine in newly diagnosed glioma. At the level of the study: Every participant had undergone radiotherapy, temozolomide, or both before, and most underwent both. Study-wide points: Changes in the top peripheral T cell clonotypes seemingly had no bearing on pseudoprogression. Researchers report vaccine-induced immune responses in 93.3% of patients.

Looked up from germline, CDR1 is SEHNR and CDR2 is FQNEAQ (reference sequence). This CDR3 has 12 residues. Trimming removed 3 bases from V and 3 bases from J, with 3 bases in between. As for time point: baseline, week 1 (first vaccination visit). Specified treatment: pre-vaccination baseline after standard-of-care therapy. Donors had new IDH1-mutant astrocytomas of WHO grade 3 or 4 (ATRX-lost). The protocol was immunoSEQ multiplex PCR, while the TCRdb copy is restricted to in-frame clones and leaves out a portion. The table includes 50,000 or so clones, more than 80% detected once. Turning to this clone: Antigen specificity is unknown.

The receptor's source is a man aged 40-55 years with glioma. V is TRBV7-9 and J is TRBJ1-5; D not certain. This specimen consisted of PBMCs, obtained from a glioma patient treated with radiotherapy, temozolomide or both. The CDR3 bases are TGTGCCAGCAGCTTTATCAATCAGCCCCAGCATTTT. This sequence encodes CASSFINQPQHF. The full variable domain, rest sourced from reference TRBV7-9 and TRBJ1-5, is DTGVSQNPRHKITKRGQNVTFRCDPISEHNRLYWYRQTLGQGPEFLTYFQNEAQLEKSRLLSDRFSAERPKGSFSTLEIQRTEQGDSAMYLCASSFINQPQHFGDGTRLSIL.